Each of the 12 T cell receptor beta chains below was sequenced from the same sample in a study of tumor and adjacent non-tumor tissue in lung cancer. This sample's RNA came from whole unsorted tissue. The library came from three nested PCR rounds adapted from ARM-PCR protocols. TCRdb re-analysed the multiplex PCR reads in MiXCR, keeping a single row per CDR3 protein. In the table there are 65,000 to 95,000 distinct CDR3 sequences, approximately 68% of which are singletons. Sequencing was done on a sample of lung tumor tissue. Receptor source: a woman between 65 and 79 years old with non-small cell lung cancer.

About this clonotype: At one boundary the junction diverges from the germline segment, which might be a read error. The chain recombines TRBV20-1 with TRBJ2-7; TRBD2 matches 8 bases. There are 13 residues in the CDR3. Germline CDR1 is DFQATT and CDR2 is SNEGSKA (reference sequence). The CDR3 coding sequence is TGCAATGCTAGTTCCAGCGGGAGCTACGAGCAGTACTTC. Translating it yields CNASSSGSYEQYF.

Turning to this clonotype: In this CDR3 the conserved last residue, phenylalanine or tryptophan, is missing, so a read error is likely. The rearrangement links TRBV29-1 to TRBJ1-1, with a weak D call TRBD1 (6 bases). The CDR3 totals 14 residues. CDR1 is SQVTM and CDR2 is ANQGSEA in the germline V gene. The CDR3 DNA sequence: TGCAGAGTCGAAGATGACAGGAAGGGAACTGAAGCTTTCCTT. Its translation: CRVEDDRKGTEAFL.

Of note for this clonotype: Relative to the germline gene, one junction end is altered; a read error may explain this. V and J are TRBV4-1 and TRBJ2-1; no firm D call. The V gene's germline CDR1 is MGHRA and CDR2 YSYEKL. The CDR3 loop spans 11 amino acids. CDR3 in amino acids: CANNLNNEQFF. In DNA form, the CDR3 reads TGTGCCAACAACCTAAACAATGAGCAGTTCTTC.

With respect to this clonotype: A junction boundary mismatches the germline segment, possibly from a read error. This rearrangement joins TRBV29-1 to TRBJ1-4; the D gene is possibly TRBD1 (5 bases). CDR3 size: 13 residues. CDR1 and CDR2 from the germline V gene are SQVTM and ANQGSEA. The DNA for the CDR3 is TGCAGCGGGGGATGGGGGGAGGATGAAAAACTGTATTTT. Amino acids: CSGGWGEDEKLYF.

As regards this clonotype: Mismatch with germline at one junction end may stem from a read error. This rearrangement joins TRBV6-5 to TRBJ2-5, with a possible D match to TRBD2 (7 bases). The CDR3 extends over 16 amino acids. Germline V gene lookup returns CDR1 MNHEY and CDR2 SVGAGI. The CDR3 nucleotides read TGCGCCAGCAGTTACTCGCTTTGGGAGGGGGAAGAGACCCAGCACTTC. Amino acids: CASSYSLWEGEETQHF.

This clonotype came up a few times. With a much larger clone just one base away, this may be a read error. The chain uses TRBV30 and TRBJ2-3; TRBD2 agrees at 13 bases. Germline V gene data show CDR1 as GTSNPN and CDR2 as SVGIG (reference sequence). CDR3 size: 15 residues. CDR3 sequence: CALSILAGGGDTQYF. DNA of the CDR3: TGTGCCTTGAGTATACTAGCGGGAGGGGGAGATACGCAGTATTTT.

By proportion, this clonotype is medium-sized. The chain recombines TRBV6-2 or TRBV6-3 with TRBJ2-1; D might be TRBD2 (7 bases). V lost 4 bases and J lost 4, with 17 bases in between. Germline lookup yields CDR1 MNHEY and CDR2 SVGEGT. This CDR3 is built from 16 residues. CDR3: CASSSHRGGGYNEQFF. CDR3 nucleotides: TGTGCCAGCAGTTCTCATAGGGGGGGGGGGTACAATGAGCAGTTCTTC.

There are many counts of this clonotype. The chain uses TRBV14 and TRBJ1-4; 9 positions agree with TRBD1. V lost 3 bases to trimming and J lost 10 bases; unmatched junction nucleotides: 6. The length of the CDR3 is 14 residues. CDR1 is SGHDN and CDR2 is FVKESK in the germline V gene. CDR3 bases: TGTGCCAGCAGCCACGGACAGGGGTTGGGAAAACTGTTTTTT. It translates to CASSHGQGLGKLFF.

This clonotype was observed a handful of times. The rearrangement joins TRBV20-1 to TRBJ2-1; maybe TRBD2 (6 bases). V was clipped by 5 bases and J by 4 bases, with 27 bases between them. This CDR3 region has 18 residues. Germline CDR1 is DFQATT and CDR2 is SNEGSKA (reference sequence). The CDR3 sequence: CSAHEPRDPGAGYNEQFF. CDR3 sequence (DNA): TGCAGTGCTCACGAACCGCGGGACCCCGGGGCGGGGTACAATGAGCAGTTCTTC.

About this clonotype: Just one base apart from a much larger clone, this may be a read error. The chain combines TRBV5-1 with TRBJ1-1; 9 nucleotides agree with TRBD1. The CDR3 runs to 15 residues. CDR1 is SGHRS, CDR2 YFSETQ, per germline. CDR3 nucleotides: TGCACCAGCAGCCTGACAGGGGGTCCGAACACTGAAGCTTTCTTT. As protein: CTSSLTGGPNTEAFF.

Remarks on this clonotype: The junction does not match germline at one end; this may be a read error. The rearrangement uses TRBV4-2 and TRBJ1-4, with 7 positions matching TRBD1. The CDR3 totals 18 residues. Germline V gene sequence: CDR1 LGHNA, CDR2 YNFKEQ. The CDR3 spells CASIQDRVRTVSCEKLFF. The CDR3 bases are TGTGCCAGCATCCAAGACAGGGTCCGAACTGTGAGTTGTGAAAAACTGTTTTTT.

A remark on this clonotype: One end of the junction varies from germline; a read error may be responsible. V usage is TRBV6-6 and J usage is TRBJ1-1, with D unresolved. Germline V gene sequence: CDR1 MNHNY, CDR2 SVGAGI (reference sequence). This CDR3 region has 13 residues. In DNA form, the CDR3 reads TGTGGCAGCAGTTCATCAGCCAACACTGAAGCTATCTTT. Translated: CGSSSSANTEAIF.